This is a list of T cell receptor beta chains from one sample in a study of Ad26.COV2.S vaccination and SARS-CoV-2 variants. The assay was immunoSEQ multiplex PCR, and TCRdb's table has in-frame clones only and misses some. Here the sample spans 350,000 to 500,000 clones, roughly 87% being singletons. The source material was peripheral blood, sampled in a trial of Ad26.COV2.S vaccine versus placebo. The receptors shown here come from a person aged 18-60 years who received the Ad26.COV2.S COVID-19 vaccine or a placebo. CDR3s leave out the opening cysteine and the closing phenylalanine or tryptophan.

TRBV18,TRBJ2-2,ASSPIFISGGALTGELF
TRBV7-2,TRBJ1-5,ASSLTVNQPQH
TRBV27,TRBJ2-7,ASSPGQGRDYEQY
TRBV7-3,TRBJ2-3,ASSRGSTDTQY
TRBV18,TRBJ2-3,ASSPPHPLAEQIKY
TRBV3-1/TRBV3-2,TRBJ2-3,ASSLRLAQGPDTQY
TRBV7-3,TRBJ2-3,ASGRELTDTQY
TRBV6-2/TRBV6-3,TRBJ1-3,ASSWTDTGNTIY
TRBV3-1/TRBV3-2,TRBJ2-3,ASSPLAGVETQY
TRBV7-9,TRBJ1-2,ASSLTGRGPGYGYT
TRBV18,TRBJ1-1,ASSPHPQSNTEAF
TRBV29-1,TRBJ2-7,SVGPGEKNEQY
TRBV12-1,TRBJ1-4,ASSSDRTNEKLF
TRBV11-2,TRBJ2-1,ASSSLRVQQF
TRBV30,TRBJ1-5,AWSGTTNQPQH
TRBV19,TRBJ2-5,ASSIGVFLDLQETQY
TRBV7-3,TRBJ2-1,ASAPGGFNEQF
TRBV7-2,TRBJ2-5,ASSLASYQETQY
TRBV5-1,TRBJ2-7,ASSLSTSGGSMSSYEQY
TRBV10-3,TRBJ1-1,AIRIGTGMNTEAF
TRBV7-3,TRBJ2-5,ASSLNSKETQY
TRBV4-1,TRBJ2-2,ASSQDILAGTNTGELF
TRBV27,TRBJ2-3,ASRETSTDTQY
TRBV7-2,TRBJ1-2,ASSPDRENYGYT
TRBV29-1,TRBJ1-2,SVGRQGFGYT
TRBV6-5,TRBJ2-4,ASSYASGVPSIQY
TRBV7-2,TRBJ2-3,ASSPGGAGATDTQY
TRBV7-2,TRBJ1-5,ASSLEGRAGNQPQH
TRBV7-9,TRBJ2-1,ASSLGGVEVEQF
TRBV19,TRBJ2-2,ASSILAGGRTGELF
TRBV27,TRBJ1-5,ASSLIPGSNQPQH
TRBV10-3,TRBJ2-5,ATFGGGQETQY
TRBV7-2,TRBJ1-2,ASIKTPEDYGYT
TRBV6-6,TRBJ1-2,ASGGRPYGYT
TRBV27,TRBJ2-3,ASSLRRGGTDTQY
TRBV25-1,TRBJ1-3,ASSETATGNTIY
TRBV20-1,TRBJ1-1,SASESAGVTEAF
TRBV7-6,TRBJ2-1,ASSLGLGHYNEQF
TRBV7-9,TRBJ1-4,ASRPQGGIEKLF
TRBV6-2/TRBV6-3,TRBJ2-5,ASSYGGAGSGKETQY
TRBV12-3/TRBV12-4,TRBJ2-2,ASTYIMQGELF
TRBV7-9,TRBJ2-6,ASSFGGANVLT
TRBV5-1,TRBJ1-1,ASSLRAANTEAF